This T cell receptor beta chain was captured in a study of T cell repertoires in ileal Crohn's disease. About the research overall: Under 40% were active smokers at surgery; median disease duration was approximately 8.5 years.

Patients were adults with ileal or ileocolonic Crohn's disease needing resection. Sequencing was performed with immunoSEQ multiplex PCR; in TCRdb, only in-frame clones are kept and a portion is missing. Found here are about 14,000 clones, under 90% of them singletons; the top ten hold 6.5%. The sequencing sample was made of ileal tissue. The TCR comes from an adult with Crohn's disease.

In DNA, the CDR3 is TGCGCCAGCAGCCAAGCGCTGGACAGGGGAAATTCACCCCTCCACTTT. It translates to CASSQALDRGNSPLHF. This rearrangement joins TRBV4-3 to TRBJ1-6; 9 bases agree with TRBD1. With V trimmed by 1 base and J by 7 bases, 5 bases remained unmatched. The CDR3 has 16 amino acids. Germline values: CDR1 LGHNA, CDR2 YSLEER.